These T cell receptor beta chains were read from a single sample in a study of blood T cell repertoires in COVID-19. Clones were sequenced by immunoSEQ multiplex PCR, and TCRdb holds only the in-frame ones, with some missing. The sample has 200,000 to 250,000 clones, about 86% seen once. Sequencing was carried out using PBMCs or T cells enriched from blood (not recorded which). All receptors derive from a woman aged 45-65 years with acute COVID-19. Each CDR3 is given with its conserved first and last residue. Fields, in order: CDR3 protein, CDR3 DNA, J gene, CDR3 length, D gene, V gene, clone size. D genes are given only for firm matches. Size is omitted from some rows. Given values are once, few, many or a class for expanded clones.

CDR3 protein: CASMGLAGGGETQYF; CDR3 DNA: TGTGCCAGTATGGGACTAGCGGGAGGAGGAGAGACCCAGTACTTC; J gene: TRBJ2-5; CDR3 length: 15; D gene: TRBD2; V gene: TRBV11-2; clone size: -
CDR3 protein: CASSPPDSPYYGYTF; CDR3 DNA: TGTGCCAGCAGCCCGCCCGACAGTCCTTACTATGGCTACACCTTC; J gene: TRBJ1-2; CDR3 length: 15; D gene: -; V gene: TRBV7-8; clone size: -
CDR3 protein: CASSPRQGLAEAFF; CDR3 DNA: TGTGCCAGCAGCCCTAGACAGGGTCTCGCTGAAGCTTTCTTT; J gene: TRBJ1-1; CDR3 length: 14; D gene: TRBD1; V gene: TRBV3-1/TRBV3-2; clone size: -
CDR3 protein: CATLARGPLNQPQHF; CDR3 DNA: TGTGCCACCCTAGCAAGGGGGCCACTCAATCAGCCCCAGCATTTT; J gene: TRBJ1-5; CDR3 length: 15; D gene: TRBD1; V gene: TRBV19; clone size: -
CDR3 protein: CASMGTPGYEQYF; CDR3 DNA: TGTGCCAGTATGGGGACACCGGGGTACGAGCAGTACTTC; J gene: TRBJ2-7; CDR3 length: 13; D gene: -; V gene: TRBV19; clone size: -
CDR3 protein: CASSQGSSGGLKTQYF; CDR3 DNA: TGTGCCAGCAGCCAAGGGTCTAGCGGGGGGTTGAAGACCCAGTACTTC; J gene: TRBJ2-5; CDR3 length: 16; D gene: TRBD2; V gene: TRBV3-1/TRBV3-2; clone size: few
CDR3 protein: CASSLGLAGVDTGELFF; CDR3 DNA: TGCGCCAGCAGCTTGGGACTAGCGGGAGTGGACACCGGGGAGCTGTTTTTT; J gene: TRBJ2-2; CDR3 length: 17; D gene: TRBD2; V gene: TRBV5-1; clone size: -
CDR3 protein: CASSSRGAGAYNEQFF; CDR3 DNA: TGTGCCAGCAGCTCCCGGGGGGCTGGGGCTTACAATGAGCAGTTCTTC; J gene: TRBJ2-1; CDR3 length: 16; D gene: -; V gene: TRBV5-4; clone size: few
CDR3 protein: CASSQSGGGAGDTQYF; CDR3 DNA: TGCGCCAGCAGCCAATCCGGCGGGGGGGCGGGAGATACGCAGTATTTT; J gene: TRBJ2-3; CDR3 length: 16; D gene: TRBD2; V gene: TRBV4-1; clone size: -
CDR3 protein: CASSETGGNSPLHF; CDR3 DNA: TGCGCCAGCAGTGAGACAGGTGGTAATTCACCCCTCCACTTT; J gene: TRBJ1-6; CDR3 length: 14; D gene: -; V gene: TRBV10-2; clone size: -
CDR3 protein: CASSPMEGASEAFF; CDR3 DNA: TGTGCCAGCAGCCCTATGGAGGGGGCCTCTGAAGCTTTCTTT; J gene: TRBJ1-1; CDR3 length: 14; D gene: TRBD1; V gene: TRBV3-1/TRBV3-2; clone size: -
CDR3 protein: CASKGRDRETHEQYF; CDR3 DNA: TGCGCCAGCAAAGGTCGGGATCGGGAGACCCACGAGCAGTACTTC; J gene: TRBJ2-7; CDR3 length: 15; D gene: -; V gene: TRBV5-1; clone size: -
CDR3 protein: CASSSPGLSYEQYF; CDR3 DNA: TGTGCCAGCAGCTCTCCGGGACTATCCTACGAGCAGTACTTC; J gene: TRBJ2-7; CDR3 length: 14; D gene: TRBD2; V gene: TRBV7-2; clone size: -
CDR3 protein: CASSSPTTGIKNIQYF; CDR3 DNA: TGTGCCAGCAGTTCTCCTACGACAGGAATCAAAAACATTCAGTACTTC; J gene: TRBJ2-4; CDR3 length: 16; D gene: -; V gene: TRBV28; clone size: -
CDR3 protein: CASSPYSDRTYEQYF; CDR3 DNA: TGTGCCAGCAGCCCCTATTCGGACAGGACCTACGAGCAGTACTTC; J gene: TRBJ2-7; CDR3 length: 15; D gene: TRBD1; V gene: TRBV5-4; clone size: many
CDR3 protein: CASSVQGYSPLHF; CDR3 DNA: TGTGCCAGCAGTGTACAGGGCTATTCACCCCTCCACTTT; J gene: TRBJ1-6; CDR3 length: 13; D gene: -; V gene: TRBV2; clone size: -
CDR3 protein: CASSLDGQGGTDTQYF; CDR3 DNA: TGTGCCAGCAGCTTAGATGGGCAGGGGGGCACAGATACGCAGTATTTT; J gene: TRBJ2-3; CDR3 length: 16; D gene: TRBD1; V gene: TRBV11-3; clone size: -
CDR3 protein: CASTWDSSYNSPLHF; CDR3 DNA: TGTGCCAGCACCTGGGACAGCTCCTATAATTCACCCCTCCACTTT; J gene: TRBJ1-6; CDR3 length: 15; D gene: TRBD1; V gene: TRBV2; clone size: -
CDR3 protein: CASSDSGYYGYTF; CDR3 DNA: TGTGCCAGCTCTGACTCGGGGTACTATGGCTACACCTTC; J gene: TRBJ1-2; CDR3 length: 13; D gene: -; V gene: TRBV18; clone size: -
CDR3 protein: CASSLVPGGTNSPLHF; CDR3 DNA: TGTGCCAGCAGCTTAGTCCCAGGGGGGACGAATTCACCCCTCCACTTT; J gene: TRBJ1-6; CDR3 length: 16; D gene: TRBD1; V gene: TRBV7-2; clone size: -
CDR3 protein: CASSTATGPGNTIYF; CDR3 DNA: TGTGCCAGTAGTACGGCGACAGGCCCTGGAAACACCATATATTTT; J gene: TRBJ1-3; CDR3 length: 15; D gene: -; V gene: TRBV19; clone size: -